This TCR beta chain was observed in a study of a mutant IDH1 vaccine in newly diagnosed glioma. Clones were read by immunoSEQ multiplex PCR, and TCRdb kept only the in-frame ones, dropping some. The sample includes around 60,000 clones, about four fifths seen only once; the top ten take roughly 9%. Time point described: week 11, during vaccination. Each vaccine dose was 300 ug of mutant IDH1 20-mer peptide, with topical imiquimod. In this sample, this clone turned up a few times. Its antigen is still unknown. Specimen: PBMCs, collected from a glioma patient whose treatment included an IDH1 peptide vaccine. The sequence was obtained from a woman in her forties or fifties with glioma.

CDR3 protein: CASSQPKEQYF. The CDR3 DNA sequence: TGTGCCAGCAGCCAACCCAAAGAGCAGTACTTC. This chain links TRBV7-2 with TRBJ2-7; D gene unclear. The CDR3 extends over 11 amino acids. V lost 5 bases and J 7 bases, leaving 9 bases between the germline ends. Germline V CDR1 and CDR2: SGHTA, FQGNSA. Full variable domain (missing parts from reference TRBV7-2 and TRBJ2-7): GAGVSQSPSNKVTEKGKDVELRCDPISGHTALYWYRQSLGQGLEFLIYFQGNSAPDKSGLPSDRFSAERTGGSVSTLTIQRTQQEDSAVYLCASSQPKEQYFGPGTRLTVT.